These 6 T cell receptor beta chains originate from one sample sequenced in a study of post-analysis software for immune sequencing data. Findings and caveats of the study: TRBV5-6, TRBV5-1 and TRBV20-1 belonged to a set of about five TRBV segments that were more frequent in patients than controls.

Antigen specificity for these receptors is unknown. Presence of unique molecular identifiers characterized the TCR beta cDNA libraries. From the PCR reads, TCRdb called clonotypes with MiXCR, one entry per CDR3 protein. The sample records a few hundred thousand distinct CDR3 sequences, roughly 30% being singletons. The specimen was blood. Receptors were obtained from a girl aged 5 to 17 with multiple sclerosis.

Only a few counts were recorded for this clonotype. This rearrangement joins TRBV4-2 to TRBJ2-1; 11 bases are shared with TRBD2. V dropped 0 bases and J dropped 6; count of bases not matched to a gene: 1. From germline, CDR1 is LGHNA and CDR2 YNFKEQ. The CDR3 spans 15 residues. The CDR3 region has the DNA TGTGCCAGCAGCCAAGATAGCGGGGGGGCCAATGAGCAGTTCTTC. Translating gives CASSQDSGGANEQFF.

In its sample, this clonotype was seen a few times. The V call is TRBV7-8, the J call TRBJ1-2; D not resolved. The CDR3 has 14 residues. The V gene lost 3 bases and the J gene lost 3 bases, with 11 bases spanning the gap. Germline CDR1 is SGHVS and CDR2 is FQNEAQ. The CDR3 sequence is CASSFLSGDYGYTF. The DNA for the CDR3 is TGTGCCAGCAGCTTCTTGTCCGGGGACTATGGCTACACCTTC.

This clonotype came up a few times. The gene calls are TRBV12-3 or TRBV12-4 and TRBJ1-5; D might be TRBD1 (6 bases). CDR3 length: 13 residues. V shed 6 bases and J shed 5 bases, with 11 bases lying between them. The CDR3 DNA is TGTGCCAGCAGCCCCGCAGGGGATCAGCCCCAGCATTTT. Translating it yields CASSPAGDQPQHF.

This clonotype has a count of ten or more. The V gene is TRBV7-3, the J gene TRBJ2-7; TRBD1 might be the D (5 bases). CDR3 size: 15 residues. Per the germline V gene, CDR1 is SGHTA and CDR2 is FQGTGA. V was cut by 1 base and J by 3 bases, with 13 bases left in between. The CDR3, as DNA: TGTGCCAGCAGCTTAAGTCGGGTGGGGCACTACGAGCAGTACTTC. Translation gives CASSLSRVGHYEQYF. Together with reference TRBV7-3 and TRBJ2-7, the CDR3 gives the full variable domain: GAGVSQTPSNKVTEKGKYVELRCDPISGHTALYWYRQSLGQGPEFLIYFQGTGAADDSGLPNDRFFAVRPEGSVSTLKIQRTERGDSAVYLCASSLSRVGHYEQYFGPGTRLTVT.

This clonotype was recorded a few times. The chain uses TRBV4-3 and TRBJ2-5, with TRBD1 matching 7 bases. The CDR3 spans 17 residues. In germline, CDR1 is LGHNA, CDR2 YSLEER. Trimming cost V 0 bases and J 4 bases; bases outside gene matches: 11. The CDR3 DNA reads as TGCGCCAGCAGCCAAGATGGAGACAGGGCATCAGCAGAGACCCAGTACTTC. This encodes CASSQDGDRASAETQYF.

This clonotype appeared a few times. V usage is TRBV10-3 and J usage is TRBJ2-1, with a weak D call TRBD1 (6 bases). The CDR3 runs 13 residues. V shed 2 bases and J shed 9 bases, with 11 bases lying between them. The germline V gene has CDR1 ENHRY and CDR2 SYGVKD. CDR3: CAISETGTTEQFF. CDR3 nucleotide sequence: TGTGCCATCAGTGAGACCGGGACAACTGAGCAGTTCTTC.